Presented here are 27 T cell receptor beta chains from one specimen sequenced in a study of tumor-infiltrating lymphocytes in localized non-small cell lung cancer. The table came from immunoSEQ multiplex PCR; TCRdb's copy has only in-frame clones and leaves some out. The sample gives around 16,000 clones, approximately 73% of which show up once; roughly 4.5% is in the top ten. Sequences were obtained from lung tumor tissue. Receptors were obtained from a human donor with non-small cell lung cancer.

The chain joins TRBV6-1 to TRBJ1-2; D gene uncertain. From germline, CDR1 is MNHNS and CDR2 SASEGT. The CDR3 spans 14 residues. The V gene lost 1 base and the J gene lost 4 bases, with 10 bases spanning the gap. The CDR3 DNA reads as TGTGCCAGCAGTGAAGAGGGTCCAGTCTATGGCTACACCTTC. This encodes CASSEEGPVYGYTF.

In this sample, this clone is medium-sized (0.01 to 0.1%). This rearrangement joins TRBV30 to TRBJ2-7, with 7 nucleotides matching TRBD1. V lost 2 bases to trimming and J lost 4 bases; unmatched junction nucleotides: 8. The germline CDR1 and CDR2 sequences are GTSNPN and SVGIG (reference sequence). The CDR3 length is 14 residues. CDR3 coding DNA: TGTGCCTGGAGTTCGACAGGGATTGGGTACGAGCAGTACTTC. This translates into CAWSSTGIGYEQYF.

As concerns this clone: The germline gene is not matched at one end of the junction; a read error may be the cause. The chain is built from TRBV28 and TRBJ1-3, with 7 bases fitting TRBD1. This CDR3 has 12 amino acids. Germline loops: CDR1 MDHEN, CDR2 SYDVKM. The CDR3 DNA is TGTGCCAGCAGAAGCTCTACTTGGGACAGTTCTTTT. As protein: CASRSSTWDSSF. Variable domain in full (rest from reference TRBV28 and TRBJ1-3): DVKVTQSSRYLVKRTGEKVFLECVQDMDHENMFWYRQDPGLGLRLIYFSYDVKMKEKGDIPEGYSVSREKKERFSLILESASTNQTSMYLCASRSSTWDSSFGEGSWLTVV.

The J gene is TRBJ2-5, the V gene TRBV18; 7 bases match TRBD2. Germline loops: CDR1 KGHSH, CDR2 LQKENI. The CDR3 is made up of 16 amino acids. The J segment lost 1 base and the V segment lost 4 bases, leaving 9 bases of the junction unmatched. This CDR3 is CASSRLGGSIQETQYF. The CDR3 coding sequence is TGTGCCAGCTCACGACTTGGCGGGAGCATCCAAGAGACCCAGTACTTC.

Written as DNA, the CDR3 is TGTGCCAGCAGCTCTCAGGGGGTAAACTCTGAAGCTTTCTTT. It specifies CASSSQGVNSEAFF. This rearrangement joins TRBV5-4 to TRBJ1-1; 7 bases line up with TRBD1. The germline CDR1 and CDR2 sequences are SGHNT and YYREEE (reference sequence). The CDR3 is 14 amino acids. Trimming cost V 3 bases and J 6 bases; bases outside gene matches: 8.

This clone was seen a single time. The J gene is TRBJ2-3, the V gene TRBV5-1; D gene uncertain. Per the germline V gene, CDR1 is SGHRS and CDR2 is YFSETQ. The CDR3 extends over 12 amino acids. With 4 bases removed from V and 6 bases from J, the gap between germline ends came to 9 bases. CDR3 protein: CASSESGDTQYF. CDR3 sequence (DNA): TGCGCCAGCAGCGAGAGTGGGGATACGCAGTATTTT.

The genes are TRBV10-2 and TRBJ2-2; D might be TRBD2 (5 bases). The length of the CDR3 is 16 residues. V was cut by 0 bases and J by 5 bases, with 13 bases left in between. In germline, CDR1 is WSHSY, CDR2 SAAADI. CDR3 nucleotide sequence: TGCGCCAGCAGTGAGTCTTGGGAGAGCAGGACCGGGGAGCTGTTTTTT. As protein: CASSESWESRTGELFF.

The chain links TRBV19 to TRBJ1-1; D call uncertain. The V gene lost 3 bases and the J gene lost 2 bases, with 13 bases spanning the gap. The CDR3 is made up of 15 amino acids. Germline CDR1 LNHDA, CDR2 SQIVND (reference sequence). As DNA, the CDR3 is TGTGCCAGTAGTATTGTAGGGCGGAAAAACACTGAAGCTTTCTTT. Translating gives CASSIVGRKNTEAFF.

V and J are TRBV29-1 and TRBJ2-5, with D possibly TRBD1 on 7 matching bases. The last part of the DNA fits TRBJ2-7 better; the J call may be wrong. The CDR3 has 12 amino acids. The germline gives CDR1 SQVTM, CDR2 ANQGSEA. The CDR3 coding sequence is TGCAGCGTGAGGGCAGGGGGGAACGAGCAGTACTTC. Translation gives CSVRAGGNEQYF.

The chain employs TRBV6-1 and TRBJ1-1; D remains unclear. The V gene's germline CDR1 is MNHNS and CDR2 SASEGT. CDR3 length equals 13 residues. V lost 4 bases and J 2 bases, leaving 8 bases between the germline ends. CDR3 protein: CASSASENTEAFF. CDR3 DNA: TGTGCCAGCAGTGCTTCGGAAAACACTGAAGCTTTCTTT.

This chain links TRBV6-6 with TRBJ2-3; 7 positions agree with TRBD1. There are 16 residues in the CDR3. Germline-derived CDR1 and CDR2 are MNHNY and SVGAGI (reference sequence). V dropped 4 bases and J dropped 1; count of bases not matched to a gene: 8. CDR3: CASSSPGQLRTDTQYF. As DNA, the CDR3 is TGTGCCAGCAGTTCACCGGGACAGTTACGCACAGATACGCAGTATTTT.

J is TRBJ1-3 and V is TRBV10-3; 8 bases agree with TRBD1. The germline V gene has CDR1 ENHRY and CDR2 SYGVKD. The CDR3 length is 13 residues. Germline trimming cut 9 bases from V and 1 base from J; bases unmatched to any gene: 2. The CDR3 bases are TGTGCCATACAGGGGGAGTCTGGAAACACCATATATTTT. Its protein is CAIQGESGNTIYF.

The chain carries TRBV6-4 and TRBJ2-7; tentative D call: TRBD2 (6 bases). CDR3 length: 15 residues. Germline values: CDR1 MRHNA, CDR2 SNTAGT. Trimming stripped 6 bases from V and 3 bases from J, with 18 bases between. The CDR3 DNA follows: TGTGCCAGCAGGGCCATCCGGGAGCTTCTCTACGAGCAGTACTTC. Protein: CASRAIRELLYEQYF.

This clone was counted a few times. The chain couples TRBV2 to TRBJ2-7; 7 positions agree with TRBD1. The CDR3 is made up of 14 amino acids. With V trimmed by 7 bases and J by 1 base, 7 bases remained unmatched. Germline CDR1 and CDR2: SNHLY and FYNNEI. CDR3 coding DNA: TGTGCCAGCACGACAGGGCCAAGATCCTACGAGCAGTACTTC. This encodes CASTTGPRSYEQYF.

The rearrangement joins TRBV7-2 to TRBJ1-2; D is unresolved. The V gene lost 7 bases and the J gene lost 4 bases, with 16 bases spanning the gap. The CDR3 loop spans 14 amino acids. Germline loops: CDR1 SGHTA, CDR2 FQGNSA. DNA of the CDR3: TGTGCCAGCACCCAAGGCGGTTACTCCTATGGCTACACCTTC. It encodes CASTQGGYSYGYTF.

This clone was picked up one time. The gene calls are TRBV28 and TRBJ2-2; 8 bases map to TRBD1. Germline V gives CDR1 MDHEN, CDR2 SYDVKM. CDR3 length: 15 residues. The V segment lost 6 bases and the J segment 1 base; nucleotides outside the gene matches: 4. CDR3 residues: CASSVRGLNTGELFF. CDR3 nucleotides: TGTGCCAGCAGCGTCAGGGGGCTGAACACCGGGGAGCTGTTTTTT. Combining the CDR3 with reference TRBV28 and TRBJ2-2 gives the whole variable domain DVKVTQSSRYLVKRTGEKVFLECVQDMDHENMFWYRQDPGLGLRLIYFSYDVKMKEKGDIPEGYSVSREKKERFSLILESASTNQTSMYLCASSVRGLNTGELFFGEGSRLTVL.

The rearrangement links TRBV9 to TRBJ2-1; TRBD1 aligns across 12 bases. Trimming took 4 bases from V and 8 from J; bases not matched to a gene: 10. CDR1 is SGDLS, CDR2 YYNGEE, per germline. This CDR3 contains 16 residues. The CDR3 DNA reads TGTGCCAGCAGCCTAAGAATGGGACAGGGGGCCGATGAGCAGTTCTTC. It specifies CASSLRMGQGADEQFF.

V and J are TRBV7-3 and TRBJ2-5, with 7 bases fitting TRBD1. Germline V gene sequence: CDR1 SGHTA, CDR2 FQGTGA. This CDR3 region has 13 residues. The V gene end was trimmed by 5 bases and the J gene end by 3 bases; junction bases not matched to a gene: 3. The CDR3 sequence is CASSPGQEETQYF. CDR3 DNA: TGTGCCAGCAGCCCCGGACAGGAAGAGACCCAGTACTTC.

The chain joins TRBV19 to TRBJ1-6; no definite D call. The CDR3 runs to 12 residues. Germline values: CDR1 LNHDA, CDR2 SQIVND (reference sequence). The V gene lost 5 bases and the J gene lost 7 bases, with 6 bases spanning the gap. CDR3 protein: CASSVRNSPLHF. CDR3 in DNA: TGTGCCAGTAGTGTCCGGAATTCACCCCTCCACTTT.

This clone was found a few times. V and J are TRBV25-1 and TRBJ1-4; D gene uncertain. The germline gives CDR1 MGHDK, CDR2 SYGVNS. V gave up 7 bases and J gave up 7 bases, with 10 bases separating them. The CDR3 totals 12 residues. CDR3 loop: CASTAASEKLFF. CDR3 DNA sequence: TGTGCCAGCACCGCAGCAAGTGAAAAACTGTTTTTT.

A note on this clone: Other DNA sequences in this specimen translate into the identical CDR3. Written as DNA, the CDR3 is TGTGCCACCAGCAGAGGAGAGAGCTCCTACAATGAGCAGTTCTTC. Protein: CATSRGESSYNEQFF. The chain employs TRBV15 and TRBJ2-1; D not certain. This CDR3 is built from 15 residues. Per the germline V gene, CDR1 is LNHNV and CDR2 is YYDKDF (reference sequence). Deletions cut 1 base from V and 0 bases from J, with 7 bases between.

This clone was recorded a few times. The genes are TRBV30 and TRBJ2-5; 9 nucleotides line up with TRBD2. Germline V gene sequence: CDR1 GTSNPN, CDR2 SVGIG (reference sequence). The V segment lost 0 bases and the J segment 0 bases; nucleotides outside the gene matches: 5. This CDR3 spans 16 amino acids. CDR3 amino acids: CAWSVRAGGNQETQYF. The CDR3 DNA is TGTGCCTGGAGTGTGAGGGCGGGAGGGAACCAAGAGACCCAGTACTTC.

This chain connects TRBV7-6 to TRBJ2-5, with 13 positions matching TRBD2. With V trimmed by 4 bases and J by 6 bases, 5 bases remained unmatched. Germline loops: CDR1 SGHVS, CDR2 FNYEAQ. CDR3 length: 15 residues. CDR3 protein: CASSSRTSGSQTQYF. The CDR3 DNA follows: TGTGCCAGCAGCTCGAGGACTAGCGGGAGTCAGACCCAGTACTTC.

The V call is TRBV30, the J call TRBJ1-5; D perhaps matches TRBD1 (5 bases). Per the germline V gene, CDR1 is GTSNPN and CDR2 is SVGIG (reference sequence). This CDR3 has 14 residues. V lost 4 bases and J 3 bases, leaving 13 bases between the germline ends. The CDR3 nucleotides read TGTGCCTGGACCATTGGGGCCCCCAATCAGCCCCAGCATTTT. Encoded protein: CAWTIGAPNQPQHF.

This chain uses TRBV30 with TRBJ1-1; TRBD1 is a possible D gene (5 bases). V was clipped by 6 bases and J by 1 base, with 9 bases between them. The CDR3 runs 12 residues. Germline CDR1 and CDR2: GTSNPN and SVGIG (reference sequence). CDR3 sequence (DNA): TGTGCCTGTAGGGACGGGAACACTGAAGCTTTCTTT. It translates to CACRDGNTEAFF.

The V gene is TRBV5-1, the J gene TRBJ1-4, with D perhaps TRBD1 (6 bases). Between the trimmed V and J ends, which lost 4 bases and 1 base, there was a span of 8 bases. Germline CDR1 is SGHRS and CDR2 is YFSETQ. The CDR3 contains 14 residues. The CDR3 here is CASSPQGTNEKLFF. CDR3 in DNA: TGCGCCAGCAGCCCACAGGGAACTAATGAAAAACTGTTTTTT. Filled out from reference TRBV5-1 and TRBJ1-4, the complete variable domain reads KAGVTQTPRYLIKTRGQQVTLSCSPISGHRSVSWYQQTPGQGLQFLFEYFSETQRNKGNFPGRFSGRQFSNSRSEMNVSTLELGDSALYLCASSPQGTNEKLFFGSGTQLSVL.

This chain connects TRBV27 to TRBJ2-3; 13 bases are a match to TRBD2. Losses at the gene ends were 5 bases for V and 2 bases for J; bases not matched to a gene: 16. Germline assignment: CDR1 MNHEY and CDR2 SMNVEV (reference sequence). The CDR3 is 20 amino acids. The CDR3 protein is CASSLTSGGASVGITDTQYF. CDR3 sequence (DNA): TGTGCCAGCAGTCTAACTAGCGGGGGGGCCTCGGTAGGCATCACAGATACGCAGTATTTT.